The T cell receptor beta chain under discussion was sequenced for a study of regulatory T cells in long-lasting Graves disease. Arm-PCR of CDR3 regions and iRepertoire HTBI primers were used to build TCR beta libraries. Using its own MiXCR run on the multiplex PCR reads, TCRdb lists one record per CDR3 protein. Of about 430,000 distinct CDR3 sequences listed, 15% are singletons. Study conclusions and caveats: Graves' patients with persistent disease showed TCR diversity lower than patients newly diagnosed. Patients with persistent disease showed a bias toward TRBV28, TRBJ1-2 and TRBJ2-5. What was studied was peripheral blood only, and not thyroid tissue.

Germline V gene data show CDR1 as WSHSY and CDR2 as SAAADI. CDR3 length equals 11 residues. V lost 0 bases, J lost 10 bases, and 4 bases lay in between. As to time point: newly diagnosed GD, antithyroid drugs for less than 3 months. Preparation of the TCR library used RNA extracted from PBMCs. This clonotype was seen a handful of times. Its antigen is still unknown. Another study also made use of these data, one on T cells in Graves' hyperthyroidism and ophthalmopathy.

Material: peripheral blood mononuclear cells (PBMCs), obtained at new diagnosis, from a patient treated with antithyroid drugs. The origin of this receptor is a woman aged 35 to 49 with Graves disease. V is TRBV10-2 and J is TRBJ2-1; D not certain. CDR3 DNA sequence: TGCGCCAGCAGTGAGTCCGGGGAGCAGTTCTTC. Its translation: CASSESGEQFF.